This record concerns one T cell receptor beta chain sequence. Its recognized antigen is unknown. No quality values exist for individual bases; no much larger clone is one base distant. This entry is derived from a study of cytomegalovirus exposure and HLA in healthy donors (TCRdb year 2017). As for the study more broadly: According to a later analysis, one platform produced both the 100 to 150 validation repertoires and the approximately 660 repertoires of the first cohort. The study aimed to test whether cataloging public T cell receptors could reveal signatures of past pathogen exposure. Besides the first cohort of around 700 subjects, a separate validation cohort made up of 120 different subjects was used. High-throughput TCR immunosequencing, statistical association of individual TCRs with disease status, and machine learning were combined to predict cytomegalovirus infection status. The paper's findings and limits, for the study overall: Most TCR sequences were observed very rarely across donors, whereas some public TCRs were present in many individuals. According to the authors, the approach could potentially be generalized to other disease states and immunological phenotypes. A later analysis found that TCRs clustered in the first cohort also tended to co-occur in the approximately 120 validation repertoires, with about 94% of cluster scores above 0. A later analysis lacked HLA typing for the validation cohort, so it scored co-occurrence in that cohort across all 110 or so repertoires. The classifier was reported to diagnose cytomegalovirus status with high specificity and sensitivity in both the original cohort and the validation cohort. In the study, about 150 TCR beta chains were listed as associated with cytomegalovirus. A few of the identified cytomegalovirus-associated TCR beta chains were confirmed in vitro to be specific for cytomegalovirus antigens.

For CDR1 and CDR2, the germline V gene lists SGDLS and YYNGEE. The junction shows trimming of 3 bases on V and 2 bases on J, and the gene matches do not reach 11 bases of it. The cysteine opens and the phenylalanine closes a CDR3 of 17 amino acids. Of all the DNA, just the CDR3 is kept, 51 bases in frame from base 1. Libraries were prepared through the immunoSEQ multiplex PCR assay. Under the source paper's analysis protocol: A statistical classification framework was built to diagnose cytomegalovirus status from the catalog of TCR beta chain sequences. This is the immuneACCESS table as TCRdb keeps it, with only in-frame sequences that have V and J called. A part of the clones is gone; compared with another copy, unresolved V genes explain less than half, and the rest is unexplained. That table supplies the V and J calls and clone size; D and trimming were determined from the DNA. The sample profile shows 150,000 to 180,000 clones; about 86% of them were found once. About 1.9% of the sample comes from the top ten.

Donors formed part of the validation cohort, which comprised about 130 subjects and was distinct from the first cohort of under 850 subjects. This TCR came from a human donor in good health. The chain is encoded by TRBV9 joined to TRBJ2-3; a stretch of 8 junction bases matches TRBD2. Sample: PBMCs. The sequence in DNA is TGTGCCAGCAGCGCCCCACTAGCGGCAACTGCCACAGATACGCAGTATTTT. It translates to CASSAPLAATATDTQYF.